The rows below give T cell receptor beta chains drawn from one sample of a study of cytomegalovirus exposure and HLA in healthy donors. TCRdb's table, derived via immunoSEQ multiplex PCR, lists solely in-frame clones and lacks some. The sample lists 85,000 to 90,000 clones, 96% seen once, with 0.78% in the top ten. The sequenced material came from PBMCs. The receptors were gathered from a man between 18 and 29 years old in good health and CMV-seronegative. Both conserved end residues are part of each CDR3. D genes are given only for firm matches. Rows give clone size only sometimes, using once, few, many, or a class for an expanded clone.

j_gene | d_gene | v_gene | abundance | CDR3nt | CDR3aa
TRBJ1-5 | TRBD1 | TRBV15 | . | TGTGCCACCAGCAGAAATCCGGACAGGTACTCGCGCAATCAGCCCCAGCATTTT | CATSRNPDRYSRNQPQHF
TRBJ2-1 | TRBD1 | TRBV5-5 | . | TGTGCCAGCAGCCGCGGACAGGGGGATTACAATGAGCAGTTCTTC | CASSRGQGDYNEQFF
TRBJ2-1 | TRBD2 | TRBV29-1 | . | TGCAGCGTTTTAGGGCTAGCGGGGAGCTCCTACAATGAGCAGTTCTTC | CSVLGLAGSSYNEQFF
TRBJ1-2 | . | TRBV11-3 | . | TGTGCCAGCAGTCGGGAGACGGGAAATATTCAACCCCGGCCGGCGGGCTACACCTTC | CASSRETGNIQPRPAGYTF
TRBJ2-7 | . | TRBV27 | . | TGTGCCAGCAGTTTTTTACCCGACAAGCCCTACGAGCAGTACTTC | CASSFLPDKPYEQYF
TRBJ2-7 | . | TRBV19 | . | TGTGCCAGTAGTAGTCGGGTCGGAAGCCCCTACGAGCAGTACTTC | CASSSRVGSPYEQYF
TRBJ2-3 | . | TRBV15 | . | TGTGCCACCAGCAGAGGTCCGGAGTCTAGCACAGATACGCAGTATTTT | CATSRGPESSTDTQYF
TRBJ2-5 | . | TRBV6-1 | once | TGTGCCAGCAGTAGCCCGGCCCTGGGGAGGGAGACCCAGTACTTC | CASSSPALGRETQYF
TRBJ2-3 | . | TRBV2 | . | TGTGCCAGCAGGATTAGCGCAGATACGCAGTATTTT | CASRISADTQYF
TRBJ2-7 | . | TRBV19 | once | TGTGCCAGTAGTATATCTACCAGGGGACACTCCTACGAGCAGTACTTC | CASSISTRGHSYEQYF
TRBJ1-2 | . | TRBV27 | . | TGTGCCAGCAGAATGGACAGAAGGGCTTATGGCTACACCTTC | CASRMDRRAYGYTF
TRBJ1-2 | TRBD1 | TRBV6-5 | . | TGTGCCAGCAGTTACATTCTGTACAGGGGGAGGGATGGCTACACCTTC | CASSYILYRGRDGYTF
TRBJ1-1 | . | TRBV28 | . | TGTGCCAGCAGAAACCCCATGAGCACTGAAGCTTTCTTT | CASRNPMSTEAFF
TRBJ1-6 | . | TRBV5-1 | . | TGCGCCAGCAGCTTAACAGGGAGTAAATCACCCCTCCACTTT | CASSLTGSKSPLHF
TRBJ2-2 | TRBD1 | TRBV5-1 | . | TGCGCCAGCAGCTTTACCGGGACAGGGTCCGGGGAGCTGTTTTTT | CASSFTGTGSGELFF
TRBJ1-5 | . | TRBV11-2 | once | TGTGCCAGCAGCTTAACGGGGGGCCGGCAGCCCCAGCATTTT | CASSLTGGRQPQHF
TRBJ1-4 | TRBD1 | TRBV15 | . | TGTGCCACCAGCAGAGCGGGACAGGGAAAAGAAAAACTGTTTTTT | CATSRAGQGKEKLFF
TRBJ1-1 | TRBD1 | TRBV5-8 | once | TGTGCCAGCAGCCGACAAAGGACAGGGGGAAGAACTGAAGCTTTCTTT | CASSRQRTGGRTEAFF
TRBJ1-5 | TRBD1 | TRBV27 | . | TGTGCCAGCAGGAAAGGGGGCCAGCCCCAGCATTTT | CASRKGGQPQHF
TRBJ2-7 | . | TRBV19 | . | TGTGCCAGTAGTATACAGGGCCAGGATTACGAGCAGTACTTC | CASSIQGQDYEQYF
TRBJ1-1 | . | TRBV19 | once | TGTGCCAGTATCCCACGGGGGGGGGAGTCGGGCACTGAAGCTTTCTTT | CASIPRGGESGTEAFF
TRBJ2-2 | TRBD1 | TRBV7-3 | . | TGTGCCAGCAGCCCTGACAGGGCCTGGGGCACCGGGGAGCTGTTTTTT | CASSPDRAWGTGELFF
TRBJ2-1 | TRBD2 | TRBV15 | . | TGTGCCACCAGCAGAGGTGGCGGGAGCTCCTACAATGAGCAGTTCTTC | CATSRGGGSSYNEQFF
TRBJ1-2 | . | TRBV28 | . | TGTGCCAGCAGTTTCATACCCCCTGCCTCGTCGTTCGGGTCTCTCGGTCTCTATGGCTACACCTTC | CASSFIPPASSFGSLGLYGYTF
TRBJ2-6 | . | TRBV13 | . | TGTGCCAGCAGCTCCCGACAGCGCTCTGGGGCCAACGTCCTGACTTTC | CASSSRQRSGANVLTF
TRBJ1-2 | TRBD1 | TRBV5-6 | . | TGTGCCAGCAGCCTACAGGGGGACGGCACCTTC | CASSLQGDGTF
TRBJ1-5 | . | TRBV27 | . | TGTGCCAGCAGTCCCGTTTATAGCAATCAGCCCCAGCATTTT | CASSPVYSNQPQHF
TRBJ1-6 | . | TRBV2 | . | TGTGCCAGCATGAGCCCAGACAAACCAAATTCACCCCTCCACTTT | CASMSPDKPNSPLHF
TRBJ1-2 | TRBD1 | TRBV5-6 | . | TGTGCCAGCAGCTCGGACTGGGACAGATCTAACTATGGCTACACCTTC | CASSSDWDRSNYGYTF
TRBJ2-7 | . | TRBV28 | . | TGTGCCAGCAGTTTATCGGGGGGCGCGGATTTGAACGAGCAGTACTTC | CASSLSGGADLNEQYF
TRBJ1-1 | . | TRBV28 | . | TGTGCCAGCAGCCCATCCCCCCTCTTAACAAAGGGGGCTTTCTTT | CASSPSPLLTKGAFF
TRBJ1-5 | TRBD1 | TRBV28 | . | TGTGCCAGCACAGGGGACAGGGGTTGGTTGGGCAATCAGCCCCAGCATTTT | CASTGDRGWLGNQPQHF
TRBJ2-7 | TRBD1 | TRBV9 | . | TGTGCCAGCAGCGTGGGACAGGCCGTCTCCTACGAGCAGTACTTC | CASSVGQAVSYEQYF
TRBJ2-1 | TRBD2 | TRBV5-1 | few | TGCGCCAGCAGCTTGTTCACGGGAGGAGGCAATGAGCAGTTCTTC | CASSLFTGGGNEQFF
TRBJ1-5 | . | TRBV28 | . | TGTGCCAGCAGTTTAGTGTTCAGCAGGGTAGACAATCAGCCCCAGCATTTT | CASSLVFSRVDNQPQHF
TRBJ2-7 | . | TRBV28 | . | TGTGCCAGCAGCCAGGGAACAGCTTACTACGAGCAGTACTTC | CASSQGTAYYEQYF
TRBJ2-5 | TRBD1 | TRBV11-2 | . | TGTGCCAGCACCCCCCCGGGACAGGGACAAGAGACCCAGTACTTC | CASTPPGQGQETQYF
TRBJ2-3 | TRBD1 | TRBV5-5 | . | TGTGCCAGCAGCCCCAGGGCCTCCGGGACAGGGAAGGGGACAGATACGCAGTATTTT | CASSPRASGTGKGTDTQYF
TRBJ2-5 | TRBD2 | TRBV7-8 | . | TGTGCCAGCAGCTTTAGCGGGAGCTGGGAGACCCAGTACTTC | CASSFSGSWETQYF